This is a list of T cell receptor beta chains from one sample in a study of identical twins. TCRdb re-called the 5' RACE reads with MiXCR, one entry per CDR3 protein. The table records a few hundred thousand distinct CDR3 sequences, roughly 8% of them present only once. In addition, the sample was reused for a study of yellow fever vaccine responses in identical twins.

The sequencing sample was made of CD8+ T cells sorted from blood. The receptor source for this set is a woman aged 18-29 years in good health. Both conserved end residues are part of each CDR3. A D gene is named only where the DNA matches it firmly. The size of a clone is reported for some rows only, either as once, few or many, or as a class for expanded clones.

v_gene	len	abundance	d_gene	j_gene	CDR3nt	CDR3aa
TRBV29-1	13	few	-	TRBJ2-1	TGCAGCGTTGCAAGGTTAGGGTTCAATGAGCAGTTCTTC	CSVARLGFNEQFF
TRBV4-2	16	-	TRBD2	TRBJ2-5	TGTGCCAGCAGCCAACACACTAGCGGACTCCAAGAGACCCAGTACTTC	CASSQHTSGLQETQYF
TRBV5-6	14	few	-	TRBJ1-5	TGTGCCAGCAGTTATTACACCAGCAATCAGCCCCAGCATTTT	CASSYYTSNQPQHF
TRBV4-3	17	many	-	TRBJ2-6	TGCGCCAGCAGCGGAGAGGGCTCCGAATCTGGGGCCAACGTCCTGACTTTC	CASSGEGSESGANVLTF
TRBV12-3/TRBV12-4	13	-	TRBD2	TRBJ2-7	TGTGCCAGTGGTGTGGCGGGGGGCTACGAGCAGTACTTC	CASGVAGGYEQYF
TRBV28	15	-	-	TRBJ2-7	TGTGCCAGCAGTTTTGTCCAGGCAAGCTCCTACGAGCAGTACTTC	CASSFVQASSYEQYF
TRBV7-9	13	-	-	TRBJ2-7	TGTGCCAGCCGTCCGGGCTCCGCCTACGAGCAGTACTTC	CASRPGSAYEQYF
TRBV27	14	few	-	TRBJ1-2	TGTGCCAGCAGTCCCGGAGGGGGTACCTATGGCTACACCTTC	CASSPGGGTYGYTF
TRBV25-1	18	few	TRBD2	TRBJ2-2	TGTGCCAGCAGTGGGGTCAGAGCGGGGGGTTCGAACACCGGGGAGCTGTTTTTT	CASSGVRAGGSNTGELFF
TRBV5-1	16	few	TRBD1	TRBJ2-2	TGCGCCAGCAGGTCTTTTCGACAGGGGGTTCCCGGGGAGCTGTTTTTT	CASRSFRQGVPGELFF
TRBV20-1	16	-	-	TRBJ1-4	TGCAGTGGGGTTCTCTCCACAGGGTGGTCTAATGAAAAACTGTTTTTT	CSGVLSTGWSNEKLFF
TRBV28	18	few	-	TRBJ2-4	TGTGCCAGCAGCCGGGATCACTTCCGGGGGCCGCAGGGAAACATTCAGTACTTC	CASSRDHFRGPQGNIQYF
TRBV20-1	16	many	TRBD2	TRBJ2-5	TGCAGTGCAACGACACCACCTGGACTAGCGGAAGAGACCCAGTACTTC	CSATTPPGLAEETQYF
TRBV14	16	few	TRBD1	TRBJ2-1	TGTGCCAGCAGCGGTACAGGGGCGAGCTCCTACAATGAGCAGTTCTTC	CASSGTGASSYNEQFF
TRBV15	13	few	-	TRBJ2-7	TGTGCCACCAGCCATCTGAGGGGCTACGAGCAGTACTTC	CATSHLRGYEQYF
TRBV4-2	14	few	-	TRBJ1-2	TGTGCCAGCAGCCAAGATACAGCAACCCATGGCTATACCTTC	CASSQDTATHGYTF
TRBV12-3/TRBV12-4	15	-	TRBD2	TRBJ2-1	TGTGCCAGCACAAATATAGCGGGAGGGCCGAATGAGCAGTTCTTC	CASTNIAGGPNEQFF
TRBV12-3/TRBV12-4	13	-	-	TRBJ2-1	TGTGCCAGCAGGCGGGACTTCGACAATGAGCAGTTCTTC	CASRRDFDNEQFF
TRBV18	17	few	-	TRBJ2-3	TGTGCCAGCTCACCACCTTCGGGGCTGCGCACGACAGATACGCAGTATTTT	CASSPPSGLRTTDTQYF
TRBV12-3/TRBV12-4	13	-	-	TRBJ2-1	TGTGCCAGCAGTTTAGGTCCAGCGAATGAGCAGTTCTTC	CASSLGPANEQFF
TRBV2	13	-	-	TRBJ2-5	TGTGCCAGCAGGCAGGGCACCGGCGAGACCCAGTACTTC	CASRQGTGETQYF
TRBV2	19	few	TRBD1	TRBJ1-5	TGTGCCAGCAGTTATGAAAGCGGGACAGGCACATATAGCAATCAGCCCCAGCATTTT	CASSYESGTGTYSNQPQHF
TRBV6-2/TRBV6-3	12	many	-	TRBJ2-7	TGTGCCAGCAGTTACTCCTTACGAGGGCAGTACTTC	CASSYSLRGQYF
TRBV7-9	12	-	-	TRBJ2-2	TGTGCCAGCAGCCCGGAGTCCGGGGAGCTGTTTTTT	CASSPESGELFF
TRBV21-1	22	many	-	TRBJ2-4	TGTGCCAGCAGCAAAGAAGACGGACTAGCGGGATCTATTACTATAGCCAAAAACATTCAGTACTTC	CASSKEDGLAGSITIAKNIQYF
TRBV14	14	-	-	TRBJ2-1	TGTGCCAGCAGCCAAGGCGCGGGGTTCTCTGAGCAGTTCTTC	CASSQGAGFSEQFF
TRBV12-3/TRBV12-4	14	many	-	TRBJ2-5	TGTGCCAGCAGTTTAGCGGGGAGACAAGAGACCCAGTACTTC	CASSLAGRQETQYF
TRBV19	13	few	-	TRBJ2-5	TGTGCCAGTAGTATGGGACTTGTAGAGACCCAGTACTTC	CASSMGLVETQYF
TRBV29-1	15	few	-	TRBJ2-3	TGCAGCGTTGTGGGAGGCCCGAACCCCACAGATACGCAGTATTTT	CSVVGGPNPTDTQYF
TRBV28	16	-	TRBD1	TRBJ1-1	TGTGCCAGCAGTCCGAAACAGGGGGCGTTGAACACTGAAGCTTTCTTT	CASSPKQGALNTEAFF
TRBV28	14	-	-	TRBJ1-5	TGTGCCAGCAGTGATGACAGTACCAATCAGCCCCAGCATTTT	CASSDDSTNQPQHF
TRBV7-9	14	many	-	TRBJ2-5	TGTGCCAGCAGCTTAGTGAGCGACCAAGAGACCCAGTACTTC	CASSLVSDQETQYF
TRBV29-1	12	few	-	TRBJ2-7	TGCAGCACCAGGGGCAGTTACTACGAGCAGTACTTC	CSTRGSYYEQYF
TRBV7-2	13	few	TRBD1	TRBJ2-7	TGTGCCAGCAGTCGGACAGGGCCCTACGAGCAGTACTTC	CASSRTGPYEQYF
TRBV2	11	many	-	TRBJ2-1	TGTGCCAGCAGCCCAGGCTATGAGCAGTTCTTC	CASSPGYEQFF
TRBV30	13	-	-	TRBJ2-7	TGTGCCTGGAGTGTCGGACAGCCCTACGAGCAGTACTTC	CAWSVGQPYEQYF
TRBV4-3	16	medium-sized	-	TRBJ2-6	TGCGCCAGCAGCCAAGATTTTCAATCTGGGGCCAACGTCCTGACTTTC	CASSQDFQSGANVLTF
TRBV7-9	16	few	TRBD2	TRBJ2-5	TGTGCCAGCAGCTTAGGGGGTAGCGGGACACAAGAGACCCAGTACTTC	CASSLGGSGTQETQYF
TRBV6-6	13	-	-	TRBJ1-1	TGTGCCAGCTTTGAGGGAGTGAACACTGAAGCTTTCTTT	CASFEGVNTEAFF
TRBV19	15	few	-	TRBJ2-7	TGTGCCAGTAGTATAGAAACGAGCGGTAGCTACGAGCAGTACTTC	CASSIETSGSYEQYF
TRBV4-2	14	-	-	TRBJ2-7	TGTGCCAGCAGCCAAGGGGCAGGCGCCTACGAGCAGTACTTC	CASSQGAGAYEQYF
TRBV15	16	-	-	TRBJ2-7	TGTGCCACCAGCAGAGATTTGGGGGCAGGATCCTACGAGCAGTACTTC	CATSRDLGAGSYEQYF